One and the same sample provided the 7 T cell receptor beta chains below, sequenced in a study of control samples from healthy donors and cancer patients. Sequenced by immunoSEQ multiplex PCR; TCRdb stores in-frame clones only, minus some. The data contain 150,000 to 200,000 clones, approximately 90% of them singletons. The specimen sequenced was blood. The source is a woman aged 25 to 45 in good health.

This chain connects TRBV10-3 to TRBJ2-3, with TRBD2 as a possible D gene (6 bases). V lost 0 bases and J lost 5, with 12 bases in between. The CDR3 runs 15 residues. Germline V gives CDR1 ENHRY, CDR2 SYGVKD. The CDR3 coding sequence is TGTGCCATCAGTGAGTCCTTGGTGGAGGGAGATACGCAGTATTTT. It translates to CAISESLVEGDTQYF.

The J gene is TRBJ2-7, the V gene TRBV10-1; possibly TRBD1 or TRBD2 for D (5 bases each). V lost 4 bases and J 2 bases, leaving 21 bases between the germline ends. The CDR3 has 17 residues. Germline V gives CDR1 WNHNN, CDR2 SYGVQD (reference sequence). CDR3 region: CASSATRTGTKAYEQYF. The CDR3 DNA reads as TGCGCCAGCAGTGCCACCCGTACCGGGACGAAAGCCTACGAGCAGTACTTC.

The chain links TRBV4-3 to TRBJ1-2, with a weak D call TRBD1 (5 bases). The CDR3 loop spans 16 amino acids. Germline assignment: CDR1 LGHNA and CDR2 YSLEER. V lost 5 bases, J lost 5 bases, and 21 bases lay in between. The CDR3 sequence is CASSAHRGLNRYGYTF. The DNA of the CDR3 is TGCGCCAGCAGCGCACACCGGGGCCTAAATCGGTATGGCTACACCTTC.

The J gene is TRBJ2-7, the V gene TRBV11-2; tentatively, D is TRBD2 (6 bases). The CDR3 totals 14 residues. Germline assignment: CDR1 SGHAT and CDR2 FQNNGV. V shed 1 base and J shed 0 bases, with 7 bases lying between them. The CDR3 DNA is TGTGCCAGCAGCTTAGCGGACTACTCCTACGAGCAGTACTTC. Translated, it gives CASSLADYSYEQYF.

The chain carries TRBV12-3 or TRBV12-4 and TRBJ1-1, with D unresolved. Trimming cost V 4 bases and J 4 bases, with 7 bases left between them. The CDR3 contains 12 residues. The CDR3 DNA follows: TGTGCCAGCAGTTCAGCGGGCACTGAAGCTTTCTTT. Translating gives CASSSAGTEAFF.

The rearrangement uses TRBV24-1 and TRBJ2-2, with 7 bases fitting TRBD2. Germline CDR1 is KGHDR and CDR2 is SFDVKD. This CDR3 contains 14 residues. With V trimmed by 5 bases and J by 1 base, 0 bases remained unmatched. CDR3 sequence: CATSAGGNTGELFF. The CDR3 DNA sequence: TGTGCCACCAGTGCGGGGGGGAACACCGGGGAGCTGTTTTTT.

As DNA, the CDR3 is TGTGCCAGCAGCTTATCCGACCATACAGGGACTGGAAACACCATATATTTT. As protein: CASSLSDHTGTGNTIYF. This chain links TRBV7-6 with TRBJ1-3; D perhaps matches TRBD1 (6 bases). V gave up 2 bases and J gave up 2 bases, with 16 bases separating them. This CDR3 has 17 residues. CDR1 and CDR2 from the germline V gene are SGHVS and FNYEAQ.